The clone carrying this T cell receptor (beta chain) was counted ten times or more. Its matching antigen is unknown. The data derive from a study of T-cell reconstitution after alpha-beta-depleted transplantation in children. Whole-study findings and limits: There were reportedly several hundred expanded graft clones from which alpha-beta T cells came about two months after transplant. One year after transplant, T-cell counts and diversity came mostly from newly produced T cells. It was surviving recipient T cells and thymic progenitors that gave some patients high TCRbeta diversity at day 60.

The CDR3 covers 18 residues. Germline V gene lookup returns CDR1 SGHDN and CDR2 FVKESK. J gave up 5 bases and V 3 bases, and 9 bases lay outside the gene matches. The library targeted TCRbeta and was prepared with unique molecular identifiers. One entry per CDR3 protein, called by TCRdb with MiXCR from the PCR reads. Counted here are under 85,000 distinct CDR3 sequences, around 18% occurring once; the ten biggest clones make up about 54%. Material: PBMCs, mostly from graft donor cells, obtained 360 days after TCRalphabeta/CD19-depleted stem cell transplant. The receptor's source is a male patient under 10 years old who had a stem cell transplant for acute lymphoblastic leukemia, so the T cells may come from the graft donor. The J gene is TRBJ2-2, the V gene TRBV14; 13 bases align to TRBD2. The CDR3 reads CASSHDTGLAGRTGELFF. The DNA for the CDR3 is TGTGCCAGCAGCCATGATACGGGACTAGCGGGACGTACCGGGGAGCTGTTTTTT. The variable domain in full, completed from reference TRBV14 and TRBJ2-2, reads EAGVTQFPSHSVIEKGQTVTLRCDPISGHDNLYWYRRVMGKEIKFLLHFVKESKQDESGMPNNRFLAERTGGTYSTLKVQPAELEDSGVYFCASSHDTGLAGRTGELFFGEGSRLTVL.